These 20 T cell receptor beta chains came from one sample sequenced in a study of blood T cell repertoires in COVID-19. Measured with immunoSEQ multiplex PCR; TCRdb has only the in-frame clones, and not every one. This repertoire shows roughly 170,000 clones, 81% found once; its top ten account for around 5.1%. Sample: PBMCs or T cells enriched from blood (not recorded which). The receptors were sampled from a woman aged 40-49 years with acute COVID-19.

The CDR3 is CASSLRDRGYEQYV. The CDR3 region has the DNA TGTGCCAGCAGCCTCCGGGACAGGGGGTACGAGCAGTACGTC. This rearrangement joins TRBV5-5 to TRBJ2-7; TRBD1 matches 11 bases. CDR1 and CDR2 (germline): SGHKS, YYEKEE (reference sequence). This CDR3 region has 14 residues. The V gene end was trimmed by 4 bases and the J gene end by 4 bases; junction bases not matched to a gene: 4.

The rearrangement links TRBV4-1 to TRBJ2-3, with 7 positions matching TRBD2. The CDR3 has 15 residues. J lost 2 bases, V lost 2 bases, and 4 bases had no gene match. Germline-derived CDR1 and CDR2 are MGHRA and YSYEKL. The CDR3 DNA sequence: TGCGCCAGCAGCCAATTTGGGACTAACACAGATACGCAGTATTTT. Protein: CASSQFGTNTDTQYF.

V and J are TRBV7-9 and TRBJ2-1; TRBD1 is a possible D gene (6 bases). Deletions cut 1 base from V and 1 base from J, with 8 bases between. Germline CDR1 SEHNR, CDR2 FQNEAQ (reference sequence). This CDR3 has 15 residues. This CDR3 reads CASSLEGGSYNEQFF. CDR3 bases: TGTGCCAGCAGCTTAGAAGGGGGATCCTACAATGAGCAGTTCTTC.

The chain recombines TRBV7-9 with TRBJ1-2; weak D call: TRBD1 (5 bases). This CDR3 is built from 15 residues. Trimming shortened V by 0 bases and J by 2 bases, and 10 bases separated the two germline ends. The germline V gene has CDR1 SEHNR and CDR2 FQNEAQ (reference sequence). CDR3 amino acids: CASSLAPGPNYGYTF. The CDR3 DNA reads TGTGCCAGCAGCTTAGCGCCAGGGCCCAACTATGGCTACACCTTC.

This clone showed up just once. This chain uses TRBV7-2 with TRBJ1-1; TRBD1 might be the D (6 bases). V lost 1 base to trimming and J lost 11 bases, with 11 bases between them. The CDR3 consists of 12 residues. Germline values: CDR1 SGHTA, CDR2 FQGNSA. The DNA of the CDR3 is TGTGCCAGCAGCTTAGGGGGGCGAGTCGCTTTCTTT. Encoded protein: CASSLGGRVAFF.

This sequence joins TRBV6-5 and TRBJ1-2; D unresolved. The V end lost 4 bases, the J end lost 8 bases, and 11 bases lay between the germline ends. The CDR3 is 12 amino acids. CDR1 MNHEY and CDR2 SVGAGI come from the germline V gene. CDR3 DNA: TGTGCCAGCAGTTCCCTCGTCTCGGGCTACACCTTC. Translation: CASSSLVSGYTF.

The rearrangement joins TRBV7-9 to TRBJ2-5; D is possibly TRBD2 (6 bases). CDR3 size: 18 residues. CDR1 is SEHNR, CDR2 FQNEAQ, per germline (reference sequence). V was pared by 3 bases and J by 5 bases, with 25 bases between. CDR3: CASSFAPRGTPPVETQYF. In nucleotides, the CDR3 is TGTGCCAGCAGCTTCGCACCTCGCGGGACCCCCCCCGTGGAGACCCAGTACTTC. The full variable domain, its missing parts supplied by reference TRBV7-9 and TRBJ2-5, is DTGVSQNPRHKITKRGQNVTFRCDPISEHNRLYWYRQTLGQGPEFLTYFQNEAQLEKSRLLSDRFSAERPKGSFSTLEIQRTEQGDSAMYLCASSFAPRGTPPVETQYFGPGTRLLVL.

The V and J genes are TRBV4-1 and TRBJ2-3; 8 bases are a match to TRBD1. V shed 6 bases and J 2 bases; nucleotides not matched to a gene: 7. This CDR3 contains 15 residues. Germline CDR1 MGHRA, CDR2 YSYEKL. The CDR3: CASSPGQGHTDTQYF. Here the CDR3 DNA reads TGCGCCAGCAGTCCTGGACAGGGCCACACAGATACGCAGTATTTT.

This clone was seen once. The chain employs TRBV3-1 (or the pseudogene TRBV3-2) and TRBJ2-7; D is unclear. The CDR3 contains 13 residues. Per germline, CDR1 LGHDT and CDR2 YNNKEL (reference sequence). V was pared by 5 bases and J by 2 bases, with 10 bases between. This CDR3 reads CASSALRPYEQYF. In DNA form, the CDR3 reads TGTGCCAGCAGCGCCCTGCGCCCCTACGAGCAGTACTTC.

The rearrangement joins TRBV19 to TRBJ1-4; unclear D gene. V was trimmed by 6 bases and J by 6 bases, leaving 14 bases between them. The CDR3 covers 14 residues. Germline V gene lookup returns CDR1 LNHDA and CDR2 SQIVND (reference sequence). CDR3 in amino acids: CASRRGGGHEKLFF. CDR3 bases: TGTGCCAGTAGACGGGGAGGAGGGCATGAAAAACTGTTTTTT.

This chain links TRBV12-5 with TRBJ2-7; D might be TRBD1 (6 bases). CDR3 length equals 14 residues. Per the germline V gene, CDR1 is LGHNT and CDR2 is FRNRAP. V was pared by 6 bases and J by 7 bases, with 19 bases between. The CDR3 region has the DNA TGTGCTAGTGGAATATCACAGGGAACATCAGAGCAGTACTTC. Amino acid sequence: CASGISQGTSEQYF.

The CDR3 sequence: CASSPRREGEQFF. As DNA, the CDR3 is TGTGCCAGCAGCCCCCGAAGAGAGGGTGAGCAGTTCTTC. The chain is built from TRBV9 and TRBJ2-1; D might be TRBD2 (5 bases). Germline CDR1 is SGDLS and CDR2 is YYNGEE. This CDR3 comprises 13 residues. Trimming removed 4 bases at V and 9 bases at J, with 14 bases between.

This clone has just one count. The chain links TRBV11-3 to TRBJ1-1; 8 nucleotides match TRBD1. The CDR3 runs to 11 residues. From germline, CDR1 is SGHNT and CDR2 YENEEA. V was pared by 7 bases and J by 7 bases, with 2 bases of the junction left unmatched. In DNA form, the CDR3 reads TGTGCCAGCACTACAGGGGGTGAAGCTTTCTTT. Translating it yields CASTTGGEAFF.

The rearrangement links TRBV29-1 to TRBJ2-1, with 7 bases fitting TRBD1. The CDR3 contains 13 residues. Per the germline V gene, CDR1 is SQVTM and CDR2 is ANQGSEA. V shed 4 bases, J shed 6 bases, and the junction held 6 bases outside the gene matches. The CDR3 loop is CSVAGQALNEQFF. The CDR3, as DNA: TGCAGCGTTGCTGGACAGGCCCTCAATGAGCAGTTCTTC.

The chain employs TRBV7-9 and TRBJ1-2; no clear D gene. V dropped 6 bases and J dropped 12 bases, with 23 bases sitting between them. CDR3 length equals 14 residues. CDR1 and CDR2 (germline): SEHNR, FQNEAQ (reference sequence). CDR3 sequence reads: CASSSIGERADNTF. CDR3 DNA sequence: TGTGCCAGCAGTTCCATCGGAGAGAGGGCCGACAACACCTTC.

The rearrangement links TRBV2 to TRBJ2-3; 7 bases agree with TRBD2. From germline, CDR1 is SNHLY and CDR2 FYNNEI. J was trimmed by 1 base and V by 8 bases; bases with no gene match: 0. This CDR3 comprises 12 residues. This CDR3 reads CASGLGTDTQYF. The CDR3 bases are TGTGCCAGCGGACTAGGCACAGATACGCAGTATTTT.

The chain joins TRBV6-5 to TRBJ2-3; possible D gene TRBD2, 6 bases. The germline V gene has CDR1 MNHEY and CDR2 SVGAGI. Trimming took 7 bases from V and 4 from J, leaving 18 bases between them. The length of the CDR3 is 15 residues. CDR3 sequence reads: CASNVAVPIPDTQYF. The CDR3 DNA reads as TGTGCCAGCAACGTAGCGGTCCCCATACCAGATACGCAGTATTTT.

The rearrangement joins TRBV19 to TRBJ1-5; 8 bases line up with TRBD1. The CDR3 length is 15 residues. Germline V gene data show CDR1 as LNHDA and CDR2 as SQIVND (reference sequence). Germline trimming cut 6 bases from V and 5 bases from J; bases unmatched to any gene: 9. Here the CDR3 DNA reads TGTGCCAGTAGCATAACAGGGGGTTTGGATCAGCCCCAGCATTTT. Translation: CASSITGGLDQPQHF.

V gene TRBV5-4 combines with J gene TRBJ2-7, with 7 bases that match TRBD1. V was clipped by 4 bases and J by 2 bases; unmatched bases: 9. Germline assignment: CDR1 SGHNT and CDR2 YYREEE (reference sequence). The length of the CDR3 is 15 residues. CDR3 coding DNA: TGTGCCAGCAGCGCAGACAGGGCTGCTCCCTACGAGCAGTACGTC. This codes for CASSADRAAPYEQYV.

This chain links TRBV28 with TRBJ1-5; D gene ambiguous. The CDR3 length is 14 residues. The V gene's germline CDR1 is MDHEN and CDR2 SYDVKM. V was pared by 2 bases and J by 9 bases, with 14 bases between. The chain's CDR3 is CASSLGQPEVPQHF. CDR3 DNA: TGTGCCAGCAGTTTAGGTCAGCCTGAGGTGCCCCAGCATTTT.